This is a list of T cell receptor beta chains from one sample in a study of T cell responses to AZD1222 COVID-19 vaccine. Clones were read by immunoSEQ multiplex PCR, and TCRdb kept only the in-frame ones, dropping some. The sample lists 110,000 to 150,000 clones; approximately 90% were seen once. The sample consisted of peripheral blood, taken on day 0 of AZD1222 vaccination. The receptor source for this set is an adult in good health. Each CDR3 is given with its conserved first and last residue. The D gene is left open where the match is weak. Not every row has a clone size; where given, it reads once, few, many or a size class.

TRBJ1-1	TRBD1	TRBV6-5	NA	CASSRTGGNTEAFF	TGTGCCAGCAGTCGAACAGGGGGCAACACTGAAGCTTTCTTT
TRBJ1-6	TRBD1	TRBV5-5	NA	CASSPEGAIYNSPLHF	TGTGCCAGCAGCCCAGAGGGGGCGATCTATAATTCACCCCTCCACTTT
TRBJ2-5	TRBD2	TRBV5-4	NA	CASSPGTSGGAQETQYF	TGTGCCAGCAGCCCCGGGACTAGCGGGGGGGCCCAAGAGACCCAGTACTTC
TRBJ2-6	NA	TRBV9	NA	CASRHRDKNSSGANVLTF	TGTGCCAGCAGACACCGGGACAAAAATAGCTCTGGGGCCAACGTCCTGACTTTC
TRBJ1-3	NA	TRBV5-4	few	CASSDKATTRNTIYF	TGTGCCAGCAGCGATAAGGCTACAACAAGAAACACCATATATTTT
TRBJ1-6	TRBD1	TRBV7-8	NA	CASKGGQSFYNSPLHF	TGTGCCAGCAAGGGGGGACAGTCGTTCTATAATTCACCCCTCCACTTT
TRBJ2-7	NA	TRBV15	NA	CATSKLLNGRGSPYEQYF	TGTGCCACCAGCAAACTACTAAATGGGCGGGGAAGCCCCTACGAGCAGTACTTC
TRBJ2-2	NA	TRBV11-2	NA	CASSLVSGTSTGELFF	TGTGCCAGCAGCTTAGTTTCCGGGACATCCACCGGGGAGCTGTTTTTT
TRBJ2-7	TRBD2	TRBV6-5	NA	CASRPRGLASEQYF	TGTGCCAGCCGTCCGCGCGGACTAGCGAGCGAGCAGTACTTC
TRBJ1-3	NA	TRBV7-9	NA	CASSSPTAAVEGGNTIYF	TGTGCCAGCAGCTCTCCGACAGCGGCCGTTGAAGGAGGAAACACCATATATTTT
TRBJ2-7	NA	TRBV5-6	NA	CASSLAGTEQYF	TGTGCCAGCAGCTTGGCAGGTACCGAGCAGTACTTC
TRBJ1-6	TRBD1	TRBV2	NA	CASRGQGSNSPLHF	TGTGCCAGCAGGGGACAGGGATCGAATTCACCCCTCCACTTT
TRBJ1-2	TRBD1	TRBV5-6	NA	CASSHRQGLRRYTF	TGTGCCAGCAGCCACAGACAGGGCCTAAGACGCTACACCTTC
TRBJ2-1	NA	TRBV6-6	NA	CASGGGGLRNEQFF	TGTGCCAGCGGCGGCGGGGGCCTCCGAAATGAGCAGTTCTTC
TRBJ1-1	NA	TRBV27	NA	CASSTGDNTEAFF	TGTGCCAGCAGTACGGGGGACAACACTGAAGCTTTCTTT
TRBJ1-1	NA	TRBV27	NA	CASSFGGQIERAFF	TGTGCCAGCAGTTTTGGCGGTCAAATCGAGCGGGCTTTCTTT
TRBJ2-1	TRBD2	TRBV27	NA	CASSFVAGGNNEQFF	TGTGCCAGCAGTTTTGTGGCGGGAGGCAACAATGAGCAGTTCTTC
TRBJ2-7	TRBD2	TRBV2	NA	CASVSAGGSYEQYF	TGTGCCAGCGTATCAGCGGGAGGCTCCTACGAGCAGTACTTC
TRBJ1-4	TRBD1	TRBV25-1	NA	CASSATGTANEKLFF	TGTGCCAGCAGTGCAACCGGGACAGCTAATGAAAAACTGTTTTTT
TRBJ1-1	NA	TRBV4-1	NA	CASRNRLMNTEAFF	TGCGCCAGCAGGAACAGGCTCATGAACACTGAAGCTTTCTTT
TRBJ1-1	NA	TRBV6-5	NA	CASSSDGSTSRFF	TGTGCCAGCAGTTCCGACGGGTCGACGTCGAGGTTCTTT
TRBJ1-4	TRBD1	TRBV13	NA	CASSRDRGNEKLFF	TGTGCCAGCAGCCGGGACAGGGGGAATGAAAAACTGTTTTTT
TRBJ1-5	TRBD1	TRBV6-1	NA	CASSENDRGHSNQPQHF	TGTGCCAGCAGTGAAAATGACAGGGGGCATAGCAATCAGCCCCAGCATTTT
TRBJ1-3	TRBD1	TRBV11-2	NA	CASSFVQGSGNTIYF	TGTGCCAGCAGCTTTGTACAGGGGTCTGGAAACACCATATATTTT
TRBJ1-6	NA	TRBV5-1	NA	CASSLAPAVYNSPLHF	TGCGCCAGCAGCTTGGCCCCAGCCGTCTATAATTCACCCCTCCACTTT
TRBJ1-4	TRBD1	TRBV14	NA	CASSAPWDRDSYLFF	TGTGCCAGCAGCGCCCCCTGGGACAGGGATTCCTATCTGTTTTTT
TRBJ2-7	NA	TRBV12-3/TRBV12-4	NA	CASSLDSYEQYF	TGTGCCAGCAGCTTGGACAGTTACGAGCAGTACTTC
TRBJ1-6	NA	TRBV7-8	NA	CASSLAPIGSPLHF	TGTGCCAGCAGCTTAGCCCCAATAGGTTCACCCCTCCACTTT
TRBJ1-2	TRBD1	TRBV9	NA	CASSPWGQEGYGYTF	TGTGCCAGCAGCCCTTGGGGACAGGAAGGCTATGGCTACACCTTC